This TCR beta chain comes out of a study of Graves' ophthalmopathy and Graves' hyperthyroidism. RNA transcripts provided the template for amplifying TCR beta CDR3 regions. First-round RT-PCR with HTBI primers preceded a second-round multiplex PCR. MiXCR, applied by TCRdb to the multiplex PCR reads, yields one record per CDR3 protein. The table records about 1.1 million distinct CDR3 sequences, 35% to 40% of them present only once. V lost 1 base and J lost 3; bases outside the gene matches: 5. In germline, CDR1 is SGHTA, CDR2 FQGNSA. There are 16 residues in the CDR3. The chain couples TRBV7-2 to TRBJ2-7, with 11 bases matching TRBD2. The sample was peripheral blood or thyroid tissue (not recorded which). The TCR was taken from an adult man with Graves' hyperthyroidism. CDR3 sequence (DNA): TGTGCCAGCAGCTTAGGTATAGCGGGAGGGCTCTACGAGCAGTACTTC. Amino acid sequence: CASSLGIAGGLYEQYF.